These 5 T cell receptor beta chains were all obtained from the same sample, sequenced in a study of blood T cell repertoires in COVID-19. Some clones are missing from TCRdb's copy, which holds only in-frame ones; the method was immunoSEQ multiplex PCR. The table includes about 120,000 clones, 88% detected once. Sequenced material: peripheral blood. Source of these receptors: a human donor in a cohort sampled during active COVID-19.

The V call is TRBV7-2, the J call TRBJ2-3, with TRBD2 matching over 7 bases. This CDR3 has 16 residues. V lost 1 base and J lost 3; bases outside the gene matches: 7. Germline loops: CDR1 SGHTA, CDR2 FQGNSA. This chain's CDR3 is CASSLVSGPSTDTQYF. The CDR3 DNA sequence: TGTGCCAGCAGCTTAGTTAGCGGGCCTTCGACAGATACGCAGTATTTT.

V gene TRBV30 combines with J gene TRBJ2-1, with TRBD2 identical over 9 bases. The germline CDR1 and CDR2 sequences are GTSNPN and SVGIG (reference sequence). V was clipped by 4 bases and J by 4 bases; unmatched bases: 8. The CDR3 contains 15 residues. The chain's CDR3 is CAWTSGAIPYNEQFF. CDR3 nucleotide sequence: TGTGCCTGGACTAGCGGGGCCATACCGTACAATGAGCAGTTCTTC.

V gene TRBV6-5 combines with J gene TRBJ1-2; D is unresolved. This CDR3 region has 15 residues. V lost 5 bases, J lost 1 base, and 14 bases lay in between. Per germline, CDR1 MNHEY and CDR2 SVGAGI. In nucleotides, the CDR3 is TGTGCCAGCAGTCAGCCGGCGACAAGTAACTATGGCTACACCTTC. It is translated as CASSQPATSNYGYTF.

Only one count was recorded for this clone. The junction departs from the called germline gene at one end, perhaps through a read error. The CDR3 here is CASSVTGTGITGELFF. CDR3 DNA: TGTGCTAGCAGCGTTACCGGGACAGGAATAACCGGGGAGCTGTTTTTT. This chain connects TRBV7-7 to TRBJ2-2; 8 bases match TRBD1. This CDR3 has 16 amino acids. The germline CDR1 and CDR2 sequences are SSHAT and FNYEAQ (reference sequence).

This chain joins TRBV27 and TRBJ1-6; 7 bases align to TRBD1. V lost 7 bases and J lost 6; bases outside the gene matches: 6. CDR3 length: 14 residues. Germline CDR1 reads MNHEY; CDR2 reads SMNVEV (reference sequence). The CDR3 here is CASTTGASNSPLHF. The CDR3 region has the DNA TGTGCCAGCACCACAGGGGCTAGTAATTCACCCCTCCACTTT.